A single sample is the source of the 11 T cell receptor beta chains below, sequenced in a study of cytomegalovirus exposure and HLA in healthy donors. Sequenced by immunoSEQ multiplex PCR; TCRdb stores in-frame clones only, minus some. The sample yields under 65,000 clones, 85% to 95% seen once. The sequenced sample consisted of PBMCs. These receptors were obtained from a woman aged 18-29 years in good health and CMV-seropositive.

The chain joins TRBV4-3 to TRBJ1-1, with 7 nucleotides matching TRBD1. Germline V gene sequence: CDR1 LGHNA, CDR2 YSLEER. V shed 4 bases and J 3 bases; nucleotides not matched to a gene: 11. The CDR3 runs to 16 residues. The CDR3 sequence: CASSRLSQGEDTEAFF. The CDR3 nucleotides read TGCGCCAGCAGCCGACTAAGCCAGGGGGAGGACACTGAAGCTTTCTTT.

This chain links TRBV5-1 with TRBJ1-2; 7 nucleotides match TRBD1. Germline V gene sequence: CDR1 SGHRS, CDR2 YFSETQ. CDR3 length equals 16 residues. The trim removed 2 bases at V and 2 bases at J, leaving 9 bases unmatched. CDR3 protein: CASSLPTGAGNYGYTF. DNA of the CDR3: TGCGCCAGCAGCTTACCTACAGGGGCGGGAAACTATGGCTACACCTTC.

This clone was detected only a few times. The genes are TRBV7-2 and TRBJ1-1; maybe TRBD1 (5 bases). The CDR3 runs 11 residues. CDR1 and CDR2 from the germline V gene are SGHTA and FQGNSA. V lost 1 base and J lost 12, with 9 bases in between. CDR3 in amino acids: CASSLGQGPFF. The CDR3 DNA reads TGTGCCAGCAGCTTAGGTCAGGGTCCTTTCTTT. The full variable domain, completed using reference TRBV7-2 and TRBJ1-1, is GAGVSQSPSNKVTEKGKDVELRCDPISGHTALYWYRQSLGQGLEFLIYFQGNSAPDKSGLPSDRFSAERTGGSVSTLTIQRTQQEDSAVYLCASSLGQGPFFGQGTRLTVV.

This chain uses TRBV7-6 with TRBJ1-4; D might be TRBD1 (5 bases). V lost 5 bases and J 8 bases, leaving 15 bases between the germline ends. This CDR3 spans 14 amino acids. The germline V gene has CDR1 SGHVS and CDR2 FNYEAQ. This chain's CDR3 is CASSPEPRGEKLFF. The CDR3 DNA sequence: TGTGCCAGCAGCCCGGAACCACGGGGGGAAAAACTGTTTTTT.

This clone has more than one count but fewer than ten. The CDR3 reads CASSVGGLAKDTQYF. In DNA form, the CDR3 reads TGTGCCAGCAGCGTAGGAGGACTAGCGAAGGATACGCAGTATTTT. This chain connects TRBV9 to TRBJ2-3, with 9 bases that match TRBD2. V shed 0 bases and J 6 bases; nucleotides not matched to a gene: 5. The germline V gene encodes CDR1 SGDLS and CDR2 YYNGEE. There are 15 residues in the CDR3.

The gene calls are TRBV28 and TRBJ1-2; D gene ambiguous. The CDR3 totals 14 residues. Germline values: CDR1 MDHEN, CDR2 SYDVKM. The germline V and J ends were trimmed by 3 bases and 7 bases, with 15 bases remaining between them. The CDR3 nucleotides are TGTGCCAGCAGTTTTTTTTCGGGAGCAACTGGCTACACCTTC. Translating gives CASSFFSGATGYTF.

V is TRBV6-1 and J is TRBJ2-1; 13 bases are shared with TRBD2. The germline gives CDR1 MNHNS, CDR2 SASEGT. CDR3 length: 16 residues. With 2 bases clipped from V and 4 bases from J, the junction kept 2 bases outside the gene matches. CDR3 sequence (DNA): TGTGCCAGCAGTGAACCGGGACTAGCGGGGTACAATGAGCAGTTCTTC. Translating gives CASSEPGLAGYNEQFF.

The chain joins TRBV4-1 to TRBJ1-2; no definite D call. The CDR3 consists of 15 residues. V was shortened by 3 bases and J by 3 bases, with 14 bases between the two germline ends. Germline V CDR1 and CDR2: MGHRA, YSYEKL. The CDR3 region has the DNA TGCGCCAGCAGCCACCCTTTAAGGCGGTACTATGGCTACACCTTC. This codes for CASSHPLRRYYGYTF.

The chain joins TRBV5-4 to TRBJ2-5; TRBD2 aligns across 10 bases. The CDR3 runs to 17 residues. Trimming took 10 bases from V and 1 from J; bases not matched to a gene: 16. In germline, CDR1 is SGHNT, CDR2 YYREEE (reference sequence). The CDR3 DNA reads as TGTGCCGCGGGGCCAATTCAGCGGGGGGGCTCCCAAGAGACCCAGTACTTC. It yields the protein CAAGPIQRGGSQETQYF.

The V gene is TRBV6-1, the J gene TRBJ2-7; the D gene is possibly TRBD1 (6 bases). This CDR3 contains 15 residues. The V end lost 6 bases, the J end lost 4 bases, and 19 bases lay between the germline ends. Germline V gene data show CDR1 as MNHNS and CDR2 as SASEGT. The DNA of the CDR3 is TGTGCCAGCAGAATCAGGGGTAGAGGTACGTACGAGCAGTACTTC. This codes for CASRIRGRGTYEQYF.

The chain has TRBV7-9 and TRBJ1-2; D gene uncertain. Germline V gives CDR1 SEHNR, CDR2 FQNEAQ (reference sequence). V dropped 5 bases and J dropped 2 bases, with 3 bases sitting between them. The CDR3 extends over 11 amino acids. Here the CDR3 reads CASSLNYGYTF. CDR3 bases: TGTGCCAGCAGCCTCAACTATGGCTACACCTTC.